The sequence of this T cell receptor beta chain was determined in a study of somatic mutations in cytotoxic T cells in rheumatoid arthritis. Data came from immunoSEQ multiplex PCR; TCRdb stores just in-frame clones and leaves some out. The sample holds around 15,000 clones, approximately 82% seen once. CDR3 length: 15 residues. Germline V gene data show CDR1 as SGDLS and CDR2 as YYNGEE. Trimming took 3 bases from V and 1 from J, leaving 12 bases between them. Sequenced input: CD8+ T cells sorted from blood. This TCR was sampled from a woman between 45 and 60 years old with rheumatoid arthritis. The J gene is TRBJ2-3, the V gene TRBV9; D might be TRBD1 (6 bases). The CDR3 bases are TGTGCCAGCAGCGACGGGACATCTCGCACAGATACGCAGTATTTT. It codes for CASSDGTSRTDTQYF.